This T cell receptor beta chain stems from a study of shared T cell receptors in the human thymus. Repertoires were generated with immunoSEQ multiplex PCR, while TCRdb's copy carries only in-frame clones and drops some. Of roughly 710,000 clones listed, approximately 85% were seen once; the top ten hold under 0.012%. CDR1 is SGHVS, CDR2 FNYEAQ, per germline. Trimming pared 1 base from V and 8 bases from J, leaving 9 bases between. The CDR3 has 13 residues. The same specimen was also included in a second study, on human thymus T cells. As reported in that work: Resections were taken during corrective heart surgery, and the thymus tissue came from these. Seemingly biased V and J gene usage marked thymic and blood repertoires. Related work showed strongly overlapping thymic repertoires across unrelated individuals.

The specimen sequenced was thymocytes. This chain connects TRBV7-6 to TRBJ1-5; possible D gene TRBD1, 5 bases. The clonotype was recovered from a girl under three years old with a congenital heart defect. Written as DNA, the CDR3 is TGTGCCAGCAGCTTAGACGGGGGGGAGCCCCAGCATTTT. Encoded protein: CASSLDGGEPQHF.